One and the same sample provided the 23 T cell receptor beta chains below, sequenced in a study of T cells expressing NK-cell markers. TCRdb reanalyzed the 5' RACE reads, giving one entry per CDR3 protein sequence and no DNA. This repertoire includes around 260,000 distinct CDR3 sequences. The sequencing input was blood T cells: a sorted CD56 or NKG2C T cell subset, CD4+ or CD8+ T cells, or bulk PBMC T cells (not recorded which). The receptors were gathered from a woman between 18 and 70 years old in good health.

The chain combines TRBV28 with TRBJ2-3; the TRBD1 assignment by TCRdb is unverifiable without DNA. This CDR3 region has 15 residues. Germline CDR1 and CDR2: MDHEN and SYDVKM. The CDR3 protein is CASSRQGAGTDTQYF. Full variable domain (outside the CDR3, taken from reference TRBV28 and TRBJ2-3): DVKVTQSSRYLVKRTGEKVFLECVQDMDHENMFWYRQDPGLGLRLIYFSYDVKMKEKGDIPEGYSVSREKKERFSLILESASTNQTSMYLCASSRQGAGTDTQYFGPGTRLTVL.

J is TRBJ1-1 and V is TRBV20-1. This CDR3 is 15 amino acids long. Germline V gene lookup returns CDR1 DFQATT and CDR2 SNEGSKA (reference sequence). CDR3 sequence reads: CSASQNEALSTEAFF.

This chain joins TRBV4-2 and TRBJ2-1; there is no DNA to check the TCRdb D call of TRBD2. Germline V CDR1 and CDR2: LGHNA, YNFKEQ. The CDR3 totals 17 residues. The CDR3 region is CASRPRVGESSYNEQFF.

CDR3 residues: CASSAAPYEQYF. This chain joins TRBV28 and TRBJ2-7. CDR1 and CDR2 (germline): MDHEN, SYDVKM. The CDR3 has 12 residues.

The chain joins TRBV12-3 or TRBV12-4 to TRBJ2-5. The CDR3 is 12 residues long. CDR3 amino acids: CASSLNTETQYF.

The rearrangement joins TRBV20-1 to TRBJ2-1; with no DNA, the TCRdb D assignment of TRBD1 cannot be verified. The CDR3 is 17 residues long. Germline loops: CDR1 DFQATT, CDR2 SNEGSKA (reference sequence). CDR3: CSASPAGGYGSYNEQFF.

The V gene is TRBV29-1, the J gene TRBJ2-5; TCRdb's D call of TRBD2 is untestable without DNA. The CDR3 contains 15 residues. Germline loops: CDR1 SQVTM, CDR2 ANQGSEA. The CDR3 sequence is CSAGTSGAKQETQYF.

This chain connects TRBV7-2 to TRBJ1-2; the TCRdb D gene call, TRBD1, has no DNA to confirm it. CDR3 length: 13 residues. Germline CDR1 is SGHTA and CDR2 is FQGNSA. The CDR3 loop reads CASSPDRAYGYTF.

The rearrangement links TRBV13 to TRBJ2-1; there is no DNA to check the TCRdb D call of TRBD2. The CDR3 extends over 15 amino acids. Germline V gene data show CDR1 as PRHDT and CDR2 as FYEKMQ (reference sequence). Here the CDR3 reads CASSLSAGDYNEQFF.

This rearrangement joins TRBV3-1 to TRBJ2-5; TCRdb outputs TRBD1, but without DNA this stays unchecked. Germline V gene data show CDR1 as LGHDT and CDR2 as YNNKEL (reference sequence). The length of the CDR3 is 13 residues. CDR3 loop: CASVLTGSETQYF.

The chain employs TRBV12-3 or TRBV12-4 and TRBJ1-3. This CDR3 is built from 16 residues. The CDR3 is CASGNNQGHSGNTIYF.

This chain uses TRBV4-2 with TRBJ2-1; TCRdb returns TRBD2, unconfirmable since there is no DNA. This CDR3 contains 16 residues. CDR1 is LGHNA and CDR2 is YNFKEQ in the germline V gene. CDR3: CASSQVAGGRYNEQFF.

V usage is TRBV7-2 and J usage is TRBJ1-5; checking the TCRdb D call of TRBD1 is not possible without DNA. Germline V CDR1 and CDR2: SGHTA, FQGNSA. CDR3 length equals 13 residues. CDR3 protein: CASGLQGDQPQHF.

The chain has TRBV7-2 and TRBJ1-2. CDR1 and CDR2 (germline): SGHTA, FQGNSA. The CDR3 covers 15 residues. The chain's CDR3 is CASSYDGRVNYGYTF.

The gene calls are TRBV19 and TRBJ2-1; the TRBD2 assignment by TCRdb is unverifiable without DNA. This CDR3 spans 15 amino acids. Per germline, CDR1 LNHDA and CDR2 SQIVND (reference sequence). The CDR3: CASRLAGGGYNEQFF.

This chain links TRBV28 with TRBJ2-2; checking the TCRdb D call of TRBD1 is not possible without DNA. This CDR3 has 18 amino acids. From germline, CDR1 is MDHEN and CDR2 SYDVKM. The CDR3 spells CASSPYGLGTGDSGELFF.

This chain connects TRBV9 to TRBJ2-1; as DNA is missing, the TRBD2 call by TCRdb cannot be tested. Germline V gives CDR1 SGDLS, CDR2 YYNGEE. The length of the CDR3 is 17 residues. This chain's CDR3 is CASSVEGSGGVYNEQFF.

This chain links TRBV20-1 with TRBJ2-7. CDR1 and CDR2 from the germline V gene are DFQATT and SNEGSKA (reference sequence). This CDR3 contains 13 residues. CDR3 region: CSAHSQTSYEQYF.

V and J are TRBV18 and TRBJ2-5. The CDR3 contains 15 residues. Germline V lookup: CDR1 KGHSH, CDR2 LQKENI. The CDR3 here is CASSPPLAVQETQYF.

The rearrangement joins TRBV7-2 to TRBJ1-2; the D call of TRBD1 rests on TCRdb alone, since no DNA is present to check it. CDR1 SGHTA and CDR2 FQGNSA come from the germline V gene. The CDR3 runs 14 residues. The CDR3 sequence: CASSPQWGGDGYTF. The full variable domain, its missing parts supplied by reference TRBV7-2 and TRBJ1-2, is GAGVSQSPSNKVTEKGKDVELRCDPISGHTALYWYRQSLGQGLEFLIYFQGNSAPDKSGLPSDRFSAERTGGSVSTLTIQRTQQEDSAVYLCASSPQWGGDGYTFGSGTRLTVV.

This sequence joins TRBV7-2 and TRBJ2-4; checking the TCRdb D call of TRBD1 is not possible without DNA. CDR1 and CDR2 from the germline V gene are SGHTA and FQGNSA. The CDR3 has 15 amino acids. CDR3 amino acids: CASSLEGTLKNIQYF. Full variable domain (missing parts from reference TRBV7-2 and TRBJ2-4): GAGVSQSPSNKVTEKGKDVELRCDPISGHTALYWYRQSLGQGLEFLIYFQGNSAPDKSGLPSDRFSAERTGGSVSTLTIQRTQQEDSAVYLCASSLEGTLKNIQYFGAGTRLSVL.

The chain links TRBV6-1 to TRBJ2-5; the TRBD2 assignment by TCRdb is unverifiable without DNA. This CDR3 spans 16 amino acids. Germline V gene lookup returns CDR1 MNHNS and CDR2 SASEGT. The CDR3 is CASSAGLAVLQETQYF.

CDR3 sequence: CASTQPGGWYEQYF. The rearrangement links TRBV28 to TRBJ2-7; TCRdb picks TRBD1, but there is no DNA to check that call. This CDR3 has 14 residues. CDR1 is MDHEN and CDR2 is SYDVKM in the germline V gene.